This T cell receptor (beta chain) was identified in a study of T-cell memory formation after mild COVID-19. Study-level information: TCR clusters mostly belonged to single donors. Regarding the study as a whole: CD4/CD8 balance held among clones contracting day 15 to 85, and later expanders leaned CD4+.

This CDR3 contains 15 residues. Germline values: CDR1 MNHNS, CDR2 SASEGT. V was trimmed by 4 bases and J by 0 bases, leaving 12 bases between them. This clonotype has only a few counts. The target antigen is unknown. MiXCR, run by TCRdb on the 5' RACE reads, gives a single entry per CDR3 protein. The sample holds about 560,000 distinct CDR3 sequences, about a fifth seen once. This chain connects TRBV6-1 to TRBJ2-5; TRBD2 might be the D (6 bases). The sample taken for sequencing was PBMCs or a T cell subset sorted from them (not recorded which). This TCR derives from an adult woman who had mild COVID-19 (a few samples of this study predate the infection). Cell type and time point are not known. CDR3 nucleotide sequence: TGTGCCAGCAGTGGGGAGGACAACTACCAAGAGACCCAGTACTTC. Encoded protein: CASSGEDNYQETQYF.